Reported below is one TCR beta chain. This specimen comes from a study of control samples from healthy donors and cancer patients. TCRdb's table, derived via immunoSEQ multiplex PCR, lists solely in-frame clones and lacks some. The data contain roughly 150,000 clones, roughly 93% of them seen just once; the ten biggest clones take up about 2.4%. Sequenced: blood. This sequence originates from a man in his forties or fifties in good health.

The CDR3 reads CASSPKGRGTDTQYF. The CDR3 DNA reads TGTGCCAGCAGCCCGAAGGGACGTGGGACAGATACGCAGTATTTT. The chain couples TRBV11-3 to TRBJ2-3; the D gene could be TRBD1 or TRBD2 (5 bases each). Trimming left V 5 bases short and J 3 bases short, with 15 bases between. CDR1 SGHNT and CDR2 YENEEA come from the germline V gene. The CDR3 sequence is 15 residues long. Together with reference TRBV11-3 and TRBJ2-3, the CDR3 gives the full variable domain: EAGVVQSPRYKIIEKKQPVAFWCNPISGHNTLYWYLQNLGQGPELLIRYENEEAVDDSQLPKDRFSAERLKGVDSTLKIQPAELGDSAVYLCASSPKGRGTDTQYFGPGTRLTVL.